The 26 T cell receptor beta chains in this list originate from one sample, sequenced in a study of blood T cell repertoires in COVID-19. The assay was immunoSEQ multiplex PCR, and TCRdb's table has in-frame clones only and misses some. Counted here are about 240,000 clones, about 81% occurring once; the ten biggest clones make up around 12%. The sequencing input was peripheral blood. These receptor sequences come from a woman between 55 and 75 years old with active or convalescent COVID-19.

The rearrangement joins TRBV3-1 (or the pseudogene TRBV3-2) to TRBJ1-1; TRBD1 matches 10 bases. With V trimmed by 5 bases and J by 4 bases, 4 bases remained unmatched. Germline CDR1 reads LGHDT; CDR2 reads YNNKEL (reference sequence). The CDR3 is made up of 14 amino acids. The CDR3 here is CASSTWTGGTEAFF. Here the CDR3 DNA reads TGTGCCAGCAGCACCTGGACAGGGGGCACTGAAGCTTTCTTT.

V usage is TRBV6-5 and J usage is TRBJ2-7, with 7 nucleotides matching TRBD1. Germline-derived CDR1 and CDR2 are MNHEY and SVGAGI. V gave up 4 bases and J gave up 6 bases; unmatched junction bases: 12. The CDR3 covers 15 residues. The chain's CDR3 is CASSSRTGAPGEQYF. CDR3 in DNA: TGTGCCAGCAGTTCACGAACAGGGGCTCCCGGCGAGCAGTACTTC.

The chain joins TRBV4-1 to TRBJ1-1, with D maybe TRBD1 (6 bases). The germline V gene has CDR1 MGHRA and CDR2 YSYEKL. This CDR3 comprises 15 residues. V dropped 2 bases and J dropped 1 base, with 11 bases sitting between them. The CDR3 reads CASSQLKGQNTEAFF. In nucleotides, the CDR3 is TGCGCCAGCAGCCAATTGAAGGGACAGAACACTGAAGCTTTCTTT.

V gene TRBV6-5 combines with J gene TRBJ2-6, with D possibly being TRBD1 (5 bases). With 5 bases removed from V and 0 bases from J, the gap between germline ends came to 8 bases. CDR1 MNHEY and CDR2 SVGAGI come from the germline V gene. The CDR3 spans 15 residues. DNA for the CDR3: TGTGCCAGCAGTCCAGGGTACTCTGGGGCCAACGTCCTGACTTTC. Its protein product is CASSPGYSGANVLTF.

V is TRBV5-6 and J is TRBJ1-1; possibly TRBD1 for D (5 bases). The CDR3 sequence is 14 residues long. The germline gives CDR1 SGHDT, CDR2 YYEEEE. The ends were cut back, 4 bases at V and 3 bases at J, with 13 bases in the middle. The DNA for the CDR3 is TGTGCCAGCAGCCCTTGGGGGGTATACACTGAAGCTTTCTTT. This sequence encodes CASSPWGVYTEAFF.

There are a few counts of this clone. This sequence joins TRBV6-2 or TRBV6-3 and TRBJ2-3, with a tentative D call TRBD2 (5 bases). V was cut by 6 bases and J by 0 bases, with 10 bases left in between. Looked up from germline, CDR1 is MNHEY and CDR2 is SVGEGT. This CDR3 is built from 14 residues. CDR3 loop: CASSLLGSTDTQYF. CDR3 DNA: TGTGCCAGCAGCTTACTAGGCAGCACAGATACGCAGTATTTT.

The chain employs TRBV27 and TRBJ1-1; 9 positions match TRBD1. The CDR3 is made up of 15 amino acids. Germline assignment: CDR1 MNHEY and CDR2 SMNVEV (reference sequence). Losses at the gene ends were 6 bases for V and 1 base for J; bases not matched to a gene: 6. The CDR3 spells CASRGQGRQNTEAFF. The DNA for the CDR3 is TGTGCCAGCAGGGGACAGGGTCGACAGAACACTGAAGCTTTCTTT.

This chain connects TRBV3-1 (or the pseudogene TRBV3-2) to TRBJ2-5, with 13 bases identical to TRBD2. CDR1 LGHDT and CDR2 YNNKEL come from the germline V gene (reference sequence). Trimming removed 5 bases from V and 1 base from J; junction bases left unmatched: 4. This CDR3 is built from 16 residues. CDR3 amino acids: CASSSRTSGGQETQYF. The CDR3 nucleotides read TGTGCCAGCAGCTCCCGGACTAGCGGGGGCCAAGAGACCCAGTACTTC.

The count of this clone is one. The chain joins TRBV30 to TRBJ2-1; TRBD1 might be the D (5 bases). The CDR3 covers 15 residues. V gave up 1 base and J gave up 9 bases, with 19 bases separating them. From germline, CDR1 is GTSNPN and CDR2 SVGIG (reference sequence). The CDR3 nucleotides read TGTGCCTGGAGTGCCGGGTCCTCGCTTAGGGGTGAGCAGTTCTTC. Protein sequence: CAWSAGSSLRGEQFF.

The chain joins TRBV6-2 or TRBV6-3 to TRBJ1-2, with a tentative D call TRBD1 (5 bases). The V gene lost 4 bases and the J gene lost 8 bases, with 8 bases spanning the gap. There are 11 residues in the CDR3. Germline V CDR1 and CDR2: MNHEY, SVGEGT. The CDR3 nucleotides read TGTGCCAGCAGTTCAGGGCGGGGCTACACCTTC. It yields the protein CASSSGRGYTF.

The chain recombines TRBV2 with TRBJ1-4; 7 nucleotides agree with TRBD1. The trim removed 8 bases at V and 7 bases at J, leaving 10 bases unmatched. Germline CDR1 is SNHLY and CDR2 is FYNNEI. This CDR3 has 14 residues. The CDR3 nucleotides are TGTGCCAGCCACAGAACAGGGGCAGGTGAAAAACTGTTTTTT. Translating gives CASHRTGAGEKLFF.

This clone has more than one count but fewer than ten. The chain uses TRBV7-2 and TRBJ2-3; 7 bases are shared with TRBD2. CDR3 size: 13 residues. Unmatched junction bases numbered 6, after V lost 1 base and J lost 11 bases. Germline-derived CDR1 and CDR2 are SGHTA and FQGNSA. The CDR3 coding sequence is TGTGCCAGCAGCTTAGGATGGGCGGGGGTGCAGTATTTT. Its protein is CASSLGWAGVQYF.

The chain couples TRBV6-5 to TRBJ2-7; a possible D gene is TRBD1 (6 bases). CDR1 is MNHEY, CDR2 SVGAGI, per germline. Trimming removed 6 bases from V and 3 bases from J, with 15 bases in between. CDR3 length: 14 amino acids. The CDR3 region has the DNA TGTGCCAGCAGCGCCCCCGGGACACGCTACGAGCAGTACTTC. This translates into CASSAPGTRYEQYF.

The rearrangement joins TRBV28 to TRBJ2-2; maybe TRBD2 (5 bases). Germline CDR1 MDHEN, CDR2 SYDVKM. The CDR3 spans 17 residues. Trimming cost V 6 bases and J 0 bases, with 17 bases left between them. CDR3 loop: CASRGRGLRTNTGELFF. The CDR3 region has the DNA TGTGCCAGCAGGGGTCGAGGGTTAAGGACGAACACCGGGGAGCTGTTTTTT.

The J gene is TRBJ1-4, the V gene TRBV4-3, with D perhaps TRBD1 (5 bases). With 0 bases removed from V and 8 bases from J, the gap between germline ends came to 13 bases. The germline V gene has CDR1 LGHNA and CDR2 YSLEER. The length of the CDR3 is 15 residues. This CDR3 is CASSQDMRGEEKLFF. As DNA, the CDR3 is TGCGCCAGCAGCCAAGATATGCGGGGGGAGGAAAAACTGTTTTTT.

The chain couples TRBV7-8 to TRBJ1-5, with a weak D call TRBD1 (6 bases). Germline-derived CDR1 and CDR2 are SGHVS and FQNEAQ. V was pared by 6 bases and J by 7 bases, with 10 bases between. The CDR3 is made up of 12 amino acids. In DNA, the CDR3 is TGTGCCAGCAGTCCAGGGGACCAGCCCCAGCATTTT. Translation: CASSPGDQPQHF.

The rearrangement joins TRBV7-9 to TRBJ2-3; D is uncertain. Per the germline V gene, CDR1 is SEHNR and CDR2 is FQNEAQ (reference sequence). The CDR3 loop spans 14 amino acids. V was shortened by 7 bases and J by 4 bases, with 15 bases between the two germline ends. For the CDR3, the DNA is TGTGCCAGCACCGAACCAAACGCGGCAGATACGCAGTATTTT. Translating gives CASTEPNAADTQYF.

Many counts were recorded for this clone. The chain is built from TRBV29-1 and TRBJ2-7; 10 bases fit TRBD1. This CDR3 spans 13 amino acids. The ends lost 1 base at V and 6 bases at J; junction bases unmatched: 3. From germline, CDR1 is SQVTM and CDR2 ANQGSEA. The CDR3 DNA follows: TGCAGCGTTGAAGCGGGACAGGGGATCGAGCAGTACTTC. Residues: CSVEAGQGIEQYF.

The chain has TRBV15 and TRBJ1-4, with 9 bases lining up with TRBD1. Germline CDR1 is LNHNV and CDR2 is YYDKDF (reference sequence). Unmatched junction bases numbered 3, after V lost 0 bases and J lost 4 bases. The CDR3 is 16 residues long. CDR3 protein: CATSRDGTGINEKLFF. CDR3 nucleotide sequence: TGTGCCACCAGCAGAGATGGGACAGGGATTAATGAAAAACTGTTTTTT.

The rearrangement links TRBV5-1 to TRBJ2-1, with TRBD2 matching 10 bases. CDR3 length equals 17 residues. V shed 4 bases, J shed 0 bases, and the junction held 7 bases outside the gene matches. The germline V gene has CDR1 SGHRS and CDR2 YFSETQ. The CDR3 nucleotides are TGCGCCAGCAGCATTAGCGGGGGGCGTTCCTCCTACAATGAGCAGTTCTTC. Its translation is CASSISGGRSSYNEQFF.

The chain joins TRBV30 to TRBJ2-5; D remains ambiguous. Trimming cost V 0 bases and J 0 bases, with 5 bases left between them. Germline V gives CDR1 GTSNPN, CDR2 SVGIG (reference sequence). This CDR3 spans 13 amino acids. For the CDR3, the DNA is TGTGCCTGGAGTGTACAGAACCAAGAGACCCAGTACTTC. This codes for CAWSVQNQETQYF.

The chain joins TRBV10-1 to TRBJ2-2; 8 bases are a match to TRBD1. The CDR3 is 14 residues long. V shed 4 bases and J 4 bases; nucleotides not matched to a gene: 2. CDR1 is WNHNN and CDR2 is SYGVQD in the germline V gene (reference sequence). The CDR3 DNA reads TGCGCCAGCAGTGTAGGACAGGGCACCGGGGAGCTGTTTTTT. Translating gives CASSVGQGTGELFF.

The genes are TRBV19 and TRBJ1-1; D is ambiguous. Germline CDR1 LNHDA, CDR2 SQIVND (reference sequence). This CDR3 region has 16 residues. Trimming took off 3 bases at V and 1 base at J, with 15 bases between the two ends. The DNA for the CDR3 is TGTGCCAGTAGTATTGCAGTCATAAGAGGGAACACTGAAGCTTTCTTT. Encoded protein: CASSIAVIRGNTEAFF.

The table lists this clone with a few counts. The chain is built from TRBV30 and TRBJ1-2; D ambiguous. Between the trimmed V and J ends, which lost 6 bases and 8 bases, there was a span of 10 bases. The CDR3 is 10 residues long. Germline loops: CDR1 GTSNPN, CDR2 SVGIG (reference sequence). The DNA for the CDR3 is TGTGCCTGCTGGGAGGGCGGCTACACCTTC. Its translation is CACWEGGYTF.

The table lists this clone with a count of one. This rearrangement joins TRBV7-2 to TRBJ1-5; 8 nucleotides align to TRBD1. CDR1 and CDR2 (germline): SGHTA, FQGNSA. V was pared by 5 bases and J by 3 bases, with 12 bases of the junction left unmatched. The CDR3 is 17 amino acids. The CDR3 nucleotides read TGTGCCAGCAGCGAAGGAAGGGGACAGGTCCCCAATCAGCCCCAGCATTTT. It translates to CASSEGRGQVPNQPQHF. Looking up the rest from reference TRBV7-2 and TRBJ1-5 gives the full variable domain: GAGVSQSPSNKVTEKGKDVELRCDPISGHTALYWYRQSLGQGLEFLIYFQGNSAPDKSGLPSDRFSAERTGGSVSTLTIQRTQQEDSAVYLCASSEGRGQVPNQPQHFGDGTRLSIL.

CDR3 residues: CASSGGLINQPQHF. The CDR3 DNA follows: TGTGCCAGCAGCGGAGGACTGATCAATCAGCCCCAGCATTTT. The chain combines TRBV2 with TRBJ1-5; D gene ambiguous. With 6 bases removed from V and 3 bases from J, the gap between germline ends came to 12 bases. The length of the CDR3 is 14 residues. CDR1 and CDR2 (germline): SNHLY, FYNNEI.